This T cell receptor (beta chain) is from a study of blood T cells in healthy people across ages. Notes on this clonotype: Its matching antigen is unknown.

Study results and caveats: Long-lived donors exceeded aged donors in naive CD4+ cells and diversity.

Deletions cut 1 base from V and 1 base from J, with 11 bases between. CDR3 length equals 15 residues. A second PCR of about 7 to 12 cycles used a sample-barcoded 5' primer and a J-beta primer mix. From the 5' RACE reads, TCRdb called clonotypes with MiXCR, one entry per CDR3 protein. This sample carries 750,000 to 950,000 distinct CDR3 sequences, around half of them seen once, and the ten largest clones take around 40%. Sequencing was performed on blood. The sequence was collected from a man at least 80 years old in good health. The chain recombines TRBV12-3 or TRBV12-4 with TRBJ2-7, with D possibly TRBD2 on 5 matching bases. CDR3 bases: TGTGCCAGCAGTTTAGGAGGGCTAGCTTCCTACGAGCAGTACTTC. It translates to CASSLGGLASYEQYF.